What follows is one T cell receptor beta chain and its context. The antigen remains unidentified. The data belong to a study of cytomegalovirus exposure and HLA in healthy donors. Whole-study context: When over 300 donors were genotyped, approximately 80% of them were found to fall in the Caucasian-associated ancestry cluster.

Donors were nominally healthy when sampled, though unrecorded immune exposures were likely. PCR primers comprised 60 Vbeta and 13 Jbeta primers. This table comes from immunoSEQ multiplex PCR, and its TCRdb copy is limited to in-frame clones, with some not included. In total, the table holds 200,000 to 250,000 clones. Study results and caveats: Later genetic work tied a missense DCLRE1C variant to beta-chain V and J trimming. A later examination showed that TCR association rates differed by HLA locus, with DRB1 most and HLA-C fewest.

CDR1 MGHDK and CDR2 SYGVNS come from the germline V gene. Trimming left V 3 bases short and J 10 bases short, with 12 bases between. This CDR3 has 12 amino acids. This chain uses TRBV25-1 with TRBJ1-1; a weak D match, TRBD1 (6 bases). The source material was PBMCs. This sequence originates from a woman between 25 and 40 years old in good health and CMV-seropositive. This CDR3 is CASSEGRGVAFF. The CDR3 nucleotides are TGTGCCAGCAGTGAGGGCAGGGGTGTAGCTTTCTTT.